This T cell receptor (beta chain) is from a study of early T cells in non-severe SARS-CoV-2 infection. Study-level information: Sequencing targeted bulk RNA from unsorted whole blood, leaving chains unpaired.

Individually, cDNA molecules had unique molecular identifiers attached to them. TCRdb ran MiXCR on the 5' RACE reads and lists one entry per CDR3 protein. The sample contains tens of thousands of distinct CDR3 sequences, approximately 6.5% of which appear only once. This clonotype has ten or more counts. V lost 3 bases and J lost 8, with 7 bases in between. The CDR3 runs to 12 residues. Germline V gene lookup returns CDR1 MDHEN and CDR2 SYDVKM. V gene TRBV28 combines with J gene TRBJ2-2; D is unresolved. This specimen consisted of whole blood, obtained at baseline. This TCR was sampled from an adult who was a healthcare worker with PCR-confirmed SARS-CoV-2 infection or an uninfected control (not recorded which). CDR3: CASSFPPGELFF. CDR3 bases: TGTGCCAGCAGTTTCCCCCCTGGGGAGCTGTTTTTT.